This TCR beta chain was captured in a study of blood T cell repertoires in COVID-19. Study-level background: The study drew acute and convalescent COVID-19 samples from the United States, Italy and Spain. T cells, B-cell-depleted T cells, or PBMCs supplied cDNA or gDNA.

Per the authors' pipeline: Researchers report that nucleated cell counts were estimated from reference gene primer amplification. The table came from immunoSEQ multiplex PCR; TCRdb's copy has only in-frame clones and leaves some out. That table gives V, J and clone size, and the DNA gave D and trimming. This table has approximately 180,000 clones, roughly 84% appearing once. This clone came up a few times. From germline, CDR1 is SGDLS and CDR2 YYNGEE. The germline V and J ends were trimmed by 4 bases and 2 bases, with 13 bases remaining between them. The CDR3 loop spans 15 amino acids. This chain links TRBV9 with TRBJ1-3; D is ambiguous. This TCR was recovered from a woman at least 80 years old with acute or convalescent COVID-19. Sequencing was done on a sample of peripheral blood. As DNA, the CDR3 is TGTGCCAGCAGCCCCTCCGCGGGCCCTGGAAACACCATATATTTT. Protein product: CASSPSAGPGNTIYF. The full variable domain, in which reference TRBV9 and TRBJ1-3 provide the parts outside the CDR3, is DSGVTQTPKHLITATGQRVTLRCSPRSGDLSVYWYQQSLDQGLQFLIQYYNGEERAKGNILERFSAQQFPDLHSELNLSSLELGDSALYFCASSPSAGPGNTIYFGEGSWLTVV.